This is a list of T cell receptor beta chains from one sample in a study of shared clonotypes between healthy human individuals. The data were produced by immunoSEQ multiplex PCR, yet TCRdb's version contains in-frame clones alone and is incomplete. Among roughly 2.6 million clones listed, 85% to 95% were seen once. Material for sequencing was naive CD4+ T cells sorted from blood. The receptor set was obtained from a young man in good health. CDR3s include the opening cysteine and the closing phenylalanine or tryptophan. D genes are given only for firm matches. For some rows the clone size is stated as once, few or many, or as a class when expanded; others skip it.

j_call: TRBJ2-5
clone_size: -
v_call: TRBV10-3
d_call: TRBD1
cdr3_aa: CAISEPGGSETQYF

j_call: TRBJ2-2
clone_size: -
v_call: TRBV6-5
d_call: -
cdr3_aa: CASSYELTGELFF

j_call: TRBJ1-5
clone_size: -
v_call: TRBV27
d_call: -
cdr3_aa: CASSAGWTSSNQPQHF

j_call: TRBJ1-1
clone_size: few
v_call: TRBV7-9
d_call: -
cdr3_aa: CASSLVGAYTEAFF

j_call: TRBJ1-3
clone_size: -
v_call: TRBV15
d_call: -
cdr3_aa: CATSRGMPGSGNTIYF

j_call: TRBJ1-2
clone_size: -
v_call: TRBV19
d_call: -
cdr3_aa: CASSAPGSEGYGYTF

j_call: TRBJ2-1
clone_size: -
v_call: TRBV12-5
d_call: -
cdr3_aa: CASGQGTPSEQFF

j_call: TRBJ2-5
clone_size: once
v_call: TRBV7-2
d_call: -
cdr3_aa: CASRTGSQETQYF

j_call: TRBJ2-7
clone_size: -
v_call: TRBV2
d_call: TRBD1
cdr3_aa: CASSEWDRRDYEQYF

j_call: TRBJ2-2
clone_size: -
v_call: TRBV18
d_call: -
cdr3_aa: CASSPPVGELFF

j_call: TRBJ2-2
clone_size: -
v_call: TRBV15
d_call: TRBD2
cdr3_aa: CATSRGVAGGPGNTGELFF

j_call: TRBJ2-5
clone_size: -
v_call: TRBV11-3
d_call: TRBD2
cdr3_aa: CASSKGLAGAQETQYF

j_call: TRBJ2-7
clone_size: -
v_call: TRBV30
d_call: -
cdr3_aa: CAWSNIYEQYF

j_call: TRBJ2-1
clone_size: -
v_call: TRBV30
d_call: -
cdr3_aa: CAWSVYGSGVSYNEQFF

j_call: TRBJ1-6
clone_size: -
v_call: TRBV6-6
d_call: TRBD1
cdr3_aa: CASSYSSGGVSPLHF

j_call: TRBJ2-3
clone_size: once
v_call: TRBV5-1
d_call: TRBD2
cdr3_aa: CASSWTSGADTQYF

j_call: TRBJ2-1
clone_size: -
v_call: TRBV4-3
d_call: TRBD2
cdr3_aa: CASSQDGLAGYNEQFF

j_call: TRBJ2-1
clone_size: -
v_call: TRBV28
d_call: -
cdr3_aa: CASSYSTGLRDEQFF

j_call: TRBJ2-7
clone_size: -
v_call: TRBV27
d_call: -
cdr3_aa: CASSFGRGQVGYYEQYF

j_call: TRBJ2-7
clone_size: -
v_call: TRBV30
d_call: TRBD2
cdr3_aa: CAWTNGAGVQSPYEQYF

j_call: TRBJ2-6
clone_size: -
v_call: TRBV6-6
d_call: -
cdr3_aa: CASSYESSGANVLTF

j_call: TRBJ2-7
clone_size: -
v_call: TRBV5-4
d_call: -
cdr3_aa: CASTLRGPSSYEQYF

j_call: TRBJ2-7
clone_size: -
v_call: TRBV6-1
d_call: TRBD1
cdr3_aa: CASSEAGTVSYEQYF

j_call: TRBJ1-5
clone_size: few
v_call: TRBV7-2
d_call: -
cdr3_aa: CASSPTGFQPQHF

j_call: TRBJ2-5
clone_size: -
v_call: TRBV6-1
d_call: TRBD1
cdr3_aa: CASSAAGGSETQYF

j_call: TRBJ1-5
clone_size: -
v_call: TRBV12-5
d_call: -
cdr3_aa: CASGLVGWGSNQPQHF

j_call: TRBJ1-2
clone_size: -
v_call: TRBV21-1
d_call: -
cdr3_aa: CASSRAHNYGYTF

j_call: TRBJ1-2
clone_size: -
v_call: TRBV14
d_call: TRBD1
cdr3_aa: CASSRDRGLGYTF

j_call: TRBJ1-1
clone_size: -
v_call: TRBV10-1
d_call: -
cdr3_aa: CASSESVRDGTEAFF

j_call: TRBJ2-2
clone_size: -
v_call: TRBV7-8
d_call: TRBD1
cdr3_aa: CASSFPVGTGTTGELFF

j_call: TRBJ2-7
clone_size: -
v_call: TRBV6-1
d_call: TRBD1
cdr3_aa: CASSVRDRGHEQYF

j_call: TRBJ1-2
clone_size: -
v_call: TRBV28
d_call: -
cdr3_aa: CASSLGGSYGYTF

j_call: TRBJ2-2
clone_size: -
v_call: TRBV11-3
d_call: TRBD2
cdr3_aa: CASSRGGVNTGELFF

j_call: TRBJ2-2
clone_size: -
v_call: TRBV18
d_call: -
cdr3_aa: CASSPLTGGTGELFF

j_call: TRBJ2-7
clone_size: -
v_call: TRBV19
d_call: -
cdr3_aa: CASSLSDRTYEQYF

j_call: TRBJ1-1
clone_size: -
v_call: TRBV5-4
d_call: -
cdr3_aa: CASSFPGWDTEAFF